What follows are 19 T cell receptor beta chains derived from one specimen sequenced in a study of tumor-infiltrating lymphocytes in oesophageal squamous cell carcinoma. TCRdb independently ran MiXCR on the PCR reads; one entry per CDR3 protein. This sample carries under 15,000 distinct CDR3 sequences, about 53% of them seen once, and the ten largest clones take 36%. Material: esophageal tumor tissue. The receptors were gathered from a male donor with esophageal squamous cell carcinoma.

This clonotype was observed a handful of times. At one end the junction does not follow the germline gene, possibly because of a read error. The rearrangement joins TRBV7-6 to TRBJ2-1; 10 positions match TRBD2. This CDR3 region has 13 residues. Per germline, CDR1 SGHVS and CDR2 FNYEAQ. CDR3 amino acids: CASSPRTSGEQFF. CDR3 DNA: TGTGCTAGCAGCCCTAGGACTAGCGGTGAGCAGTTCTTC.

Remarks on this clonotype: The limits of the CDR3 on the DNA are not certain, so only TCRdb's listed CDR3 is given. V gene TRBV7-5 combines with J gene TRBJ2-4; the table's D call TRBD2 went unverified against the DNA. TRBV7-5 is marked as a pseudogene. The CDR3 is 19 amino acids long, termini counted. CDR3 sequence reads: CISVPEAKQRDVGTYEQYF.

About this clonotype itself: Without the conserved terminal phenylalanine or tryptophan, this CDR3 likely stems from a read error. The chain has TRBV7-2 and TRBJ2-7; D possibly uses TRBD1 or TRBD2 (7 bases each). Germline V gives CDR1 SGHTA, CDR2 FQGNSA. The V end lost 1 base, the J end lost 5 bases, and 15 bases lay between the germline ends. The CDR3 has 15 amino acids. CDR3 sequence (DNA): TGTGCCAGCAGCTTAGTCTCCAGGGGGGGACACGAGCAGTACTCC. Its translation: CASSLVSRGGHEQYS.

Judged by abundance, this clonotype is medium-sized. The rearrangement uses TRBV28 and TRBJ2-1; no definite D call. The CDR3 is 13 residues long. The germline gives CDR1 MDHEN, CDR2 SYDVKM. Trimming cost V 7 bases and J 9 bases, with 16 bases left between them. CDR3 nucleotides: TGTGCCAGCACTTTTCAACAGTGGACTGAGCAGTTCTTC. Its translation is CASTFQQWTEQFF.

The chain recombines TRBV7-6 with TRBJ1-1, with a weak D call TRBD1 (6 bases). Germline V gives CDR1 SGHVS, CDR2 FNYEAQ. The germline V and J ends were trimmed by 4 bases and 1 base, with 13 bases remaining between them. The CDR3 loop spans 15 amino acids. The CDR3 sequence is CASSSGQRTNTEAFF. The CDR3 DNA reads TGTGCCAGCAGCTCCGGACAGAGAACGAACACTGAAGCTTTCTTT.

V and J are TRBV6-6 and TRBJ2-7; 7 positions agree with TRBD1. This CDR3 has 14 amino acids. V shed 6 bases, J shed 3 bases, and the junction held 8 bases outside the gene matches. Germline CDR1 and CDR2: MNHNY and SVGAGI (reference sequence). CDR3 amino acids: CASSDTGVSYEQYF. Here the CDR3 DNA reads TGTGCCAGCAGCGATACAGGGGTTAGCTACGAGCAGTACTTC.

In DNA, the CDR3 is TGTGCCAGCAGCTCCTATCCGCTACTAGCGGGAGTGGGTGCGAGCACAGATACGCAGTATTTT. Protein: CASSSYPLLAGVGASTDTQYF. J is TRBJ2-3 and V is TRBV7-2, with TRBD2 matching over 11 bases. Germline loops: CDR1 SGHTA, CDR2 FQGNSA. V shed 4 bases and J 0 bases; nucleotides not matched to a gene: 18. The CDR3 has 21 amino acids.

This clonotype has at least ten counts. The rearrangement uses TRBV4-2 and TRBJ1-4; TRBD1 matches at 7 bases. The trim removed 0 bases at V and 8 bases at J, leaving 9 bases unmatched. The CDR3 runs to 16 residues. The V gene's germline CDR1 is LGHNA and CDR2 YNFKEQ. The CDR3 region has the DNA TGTGCCAGCAGCCAAGATTCAGTCCAGGGGGGGGAAAAACTGTTTTTT. Its translation: CASSQDSVQGGEKLFF.

The rearrangement links TRBV18 to TRBJ2-1; 10 positions match TRBD1. The DNA matches TRBJ2-7 better at its end, which makes the J call doubtful. The CDR3 runs 16 residues. Looked up from germline, CDR1 is KGHSH and CDR2 is LQKENI. CDR3 DNA sequence: TGTGCCAGCTCACCCCGAGGACAGGGGGGAAACTACGAGCAGTACTTC. It encodes CASSPRGQGGNYEQYF.

The chain is built from TRBV7-9 and TRBJ2-2; tentatively, D is TRBD2 (6 bases). V lost 7 bases, J lost 2 bases, and 17 bases lay in between. This CDR3 contains 16 residues. Germline V CDR1 and CDR2: SEHNR, FQNEAQ (reference sequence). The CDR3 region has the DNA TGTGCCAGCAACCCCGCGGGGCGGATTAACACCGGGGAGCTGTTTTTT. This encodes CASNPAGRINTGELFF.

This chain joins TRBV6-1 and TRBJ2-3; possibly TRBD1 for D (6 bases). Trimming removed 8 bases at V and 4 bases at J, with 22 bases between. This CDR3 spans 16 amino acids. Per germline, CDR1 MNHNS and CDR2 SASEGT. This CDR3 reads CASAFSGASLADTQYF. Here the CDR3 DNA reads TGTGCCAGCGCATTTTCAGGGGCTAGCCTCGCAGATACGCAGTATTTT.

The chain links TRBV12-3 or TRBV12-4 to TRBJ2-5; 10 bases are shared with TRBD2. The J call may be incorrect, as the DNA end agrees better with TRBJ2-4. The CDR3 contains 16 residues. CDR3 region: CASSVGLAEGGNIQYF. CDR3 coding DNA: TGTGCCAGCAGCGTCGGACTAGCGGAGGGGGGAAACATTCAGTACTTC.

This clonotype appeared a few times. The chain is built from TRBV10-2 and TRBJ2-1; D might be TRBD2 (5 bases). The better agreement between TRBJ2-7 and the DNA end casts doubt on the J call. There are 15 residues in the CDR3. CDR1 and CDR2 from the germline V gene are WSHSY and SAAADI. The CDR3 DNA sequence: TGCGCCACCAATCTAGGCGAGGGAGCAACCTACGAGCAGTACTTC. This codes for CATNLGEGATYEQYF.

The chain uses TRBV6-8 and TRBJ2-1; a weak D match, TRBD2 (5 bases). With the DNA end fitting TRBJ2-7 better, the J assignment may be wrong. The CDR3 has 18 amino acids. Germline CDR1 and CDR2: MNHGY and SAAAGT. CDR3 DNA sequence: TGTGCCAGCAGTCCTAGGTCGCCAGGACTGTACTCCTACAATGAGCAGTACTTC. It encodes CASSPRSPGLYSYNEQYF.

This chain joins TRBV7-2 and TRBJ2-5, with 7 bases that match TRBD1. The tail of the sequence fits TRBJ2-1 better, so the J call may be wrong. This CDR3 has 15 amino acids. Germline CDR1 and CDR2: SGHTA and FQGNSA. This chain's CDR3 is CASSPWTGRGNEQFF. The CDR3 DNA is TGTGCCAGCAGCCCGTGGACAGGAAGGGGAAATGAGCAGTTCTTC.

This clonotype was seen more than once but under ten times. It is likely a read error, because the conserved phenylalanine at the end of the CDR3 is missing. The DNA is left out, because the CDR3 cannot be placed on it with certainty; the CDR3 is given as TCRdb lists it. The chain carries TRBV14 and TRBJ2-7. The germline CDR1 and CDR2 sequences are SGHDN and FVKESK. Both ends counted, the CDR3 spans 13 residues. The CDR3: CASSLGYEQYFGS.

Comments on this clonotype: Since the CDR3 does not end with the conserved phenylalanine or tryptophan, this likely comes from a read error. Because the CDR3's place on the DNA is in doubt, the DNA is left out and the CDR3 is given as listed by TCRdb. This sequence joins TRBV7-9 and TRBJ1-6. Inclusive of both ends, the CDR3 amounts to 9 amino acids. Germline assignment: CDR1 SEHNR and CDR2 FQNEAQ (reference sequence). The CDR3 protein is CASSQQETS.

The chain combines TRBV10-2 with TRBJ2-4; no firm D call. The DNA end is a closer match to TRBJ2-7, so the J assignment may be wrong. The CDR3 contains 12 residues. The germline CDR1 and CDR2 sequences are WSHSY and SAAADI. The CDR3 reads CASTPSGYEQYF. In DNA, the CDR3 is TGCGCCAGCACGCCTAGTGGGTACGAGCAGTACTTC.

A remark on this clonotype: This likely comes from a read error, as the CDR3 has no conserved phenylalanine or tryptophan at its end. The DNA is omitted, as the CDR3 cannot be located on it reliably, and the CDR3 follows TCRdb's listing. This chain's CDR3 is CASSLRLAGQETQYFGA. The chain joins TRBV11-1 to TRBJ2-6; no check of the table's D call, TRBD2, against the DNA was made. The CDR3 comprises 17 residues, both ends counted. Germline V gene data show CDR1 as SGHAT and CDR2 as FQDESV (reference sequence).